The entry below gives a single TCR beta chain sequence along with its context. Assay used: immunoSEQ multiplex PCR; TCRdb lists only in-frame clones, some missing. The sample contains some 140,000 clones, 80% to 95% of which appear only once. This sample stems from a study of control samples from healthy donors and cancer patients. Sequencing was carried out using blood. The TCR originated in a man aged 25 to 40 in good health.

CDR3 sequence (DNA): TGTGCCAGCAGCTTAGATCCAGCTTCTGTTGAGCAGTTCTTC. As protein: CASSLDPASVEQFF. This rearrangement joins TRBV7-2 to TRBJ2-1; D is undetermined. The CDR3 is made up of 14 amino acids. Trimming removed 1 base from V and 9 bases from J, with 13 bases in between. Germline CDR1 is SGHTA and CDR2 is FQGNSA.